One sample yielded the 8 T cell receptor beta chains listed below, sequenced in a study of Ad26.COV2.S vaccination and SARS-CoV-2 variants. The treatment was: 15 to 20 received Ad26.COV2.S at low or high dose, single or two shots; 5 received placebo; per-sample allocation not given. Sampling was performed 63 days after the first vaccine or placebo injection. Clones were sequenced by immunoSEQ multiplex PCR, and TCRdb holds only the in-frame ones, with some missing. This table has hundreds of thousands of clones, around 87% appearing once. This material consisted of peripheral blood, taken in a trial of Ad26.COV2.S vaccine versus placebo. Every receptor here comes from a person aged 18-65 years who received the Ad26.COV2.S COVID-19 vaccine or a placebo.

The chain employs TRBV9 and TRBJ1-6; 7 nucleotides match TRBD1. This CDR3 spans 15 amino acids. V gave up 4 bases and J gave up 14 bases; unmatched junction bases: 15. Per germline, CDR1 SGDLS and CDR2 YYNGEE. The DNA of the CDR3 is TGTGCCAGCAGCCCCCGACAGGGTAGAGATTCGGCCCTCCACTTT. Translated: CASSPRQGRDSALHF.

The chain combines TRBV5-4 with TRBJ2-7; no clear D. Germline V lookup: CDR1 SGHNT, CDR2 YYREEE (reference sequence). The CDR3 runs 13 residues. The germline V and J ends were trimmed by 3 bases and 3 bases, with 10 bases remaining between them. In nucleotides, the CDR3 is TGTGCCAGCAGCTCCAAAAGAGGCTACGAGCAGTACTTC. Translation: CASSSKRGYEQYF.

This sequence joins TRBV7-9 and TRBJ2-5, with a weak D call TRBD1 (6 bases). With 3 bases removed from V and 4 bases from J, the gap between germline ends came to 12 bases. CDR3 length: 14 amino acids. Germline values: CDR1 SEHNR, CDR2 FQNEAQ (reference sequence). As DNA, the CDR3 is TGTGCCAGCAGCTTGGGGCAGGGGTTAGAGACCCAGTACTTC. The encoded protein is CASSLGQGLETQYF.

The chain is built from TRBV7-8 and TRBJ1-2, with D perhaps TRBD1 (5 bases). Deletions cut 0 bases from V and 2 bases from J, with 10 bases between. Per the germline V gene, CDR1 is SGHVS and CDR2 is FQNEAQ. The CDR3 runs 15 residues. CDR3 residues: CASSLAKTENYGYTF. The CDR3 DNA reads TGTGCCAGCAGCTTAGCGAAGACAGAAAACTATGGCTACACCTTC.

This clone appeared a few times. The chain employs TRBV30 and TRBJ1-6, with D unclear. Germline V lookup: CDR1 GTSNPN, CDR2 SVGIG (reference sequence). This CDR3 spans 13 amino acids. Trimming left V 0 bases short and J 14 bases short, with 14 bases between. This CDR3 reads CAWSVGGFGSLHF. In DNA, the CDR3 is TGTGCCTGGAGTGTAGGAGGTTTCGGCTCCCTCCACTTT.

The sample holds one count of this clone. The V gene is TRBV24-1, the J gene TRBJ2-7; 7 bases are a match to TRBD1. The germline gives CDR1 KGHDR, CDR2 SFDVKD. V trimming: 7 bases; J trimming: 3 bases; junction bases outside the gene matches: 5. The CDR3 runs to 13 residues. The CDR3 DNA reads as TGTGCCACCAGGGGCCGGGACAGCTACGAGCAGTACTTC. Translated: CATRGRDSYEQYF.

The J gene is TRBJ2-3, the V gene TRBV19; 7 bases fit TRBD1. The junction had 10 bases not matched to a gene; V was cut back by 5 bases and J by 2 bases. CDR1 LNHDA and CDR2 SQIVND come from the germline V gene (reference sequence). CDR3 size: 16 residues. In nucleotides, the CDR3 is TGTGCCAGTAGTCCAACAGGGGCACCGGTCACAGATACGCAGTATTTT. It translates to CASSPTGAPVTDTQYF.

V and J are TRBV18 and TRBJ1-4; D ambiguous. The CDR3 contains 14 residues. V shed 4 bases and J shed 0 bases, with 6 bases lying between them. Germline CDR1 KGHSH, CDR2 LQKENI. In nucleotides, the CDR3 is TGTGCCAGCTCACTGTCTTCAACTAATGAAAAACTGTTTTTT. It is translated as CASSLSSTNEKLFF.